This T cell receptor beta chain stems from a study of blood T cells in healthy people across ages. Study results and caveats: Diversity of TCR beta per million T cells declined in a roughly linear way with age.

The individuals who served as donors were healthy Caucasians living in Russia, aged about 6 to 100. Peripheral blood from each donor was collected in a volume of 9.5 to 10 milliliters. The total RNA that was extracted per sample amounted to at least 5.5 micrograms. V gave up 0 bases and J gave up 7 bases, with 9 bases separating them. Germline lookup yields CDR1 LGHNA and CDR2 YSLEER. This CDR3 is built from 14 residues. For the second PCR, which ran for about 6 to 11 cycles, a sample-barcoded 5' primer and a J-beta primer mix were used. TCRdb fed the 5' RACE reads into MiXCR, producing one record per CDR3 protein. The top ten hold 15% to 20% of the sample, which has more than 700,000 distinct CDR3 sequences, about half seen once. In its sample, this clonotype was seen a few times. Its antigen remains unknown.

The rearrangement uses TRBV4-3 and TRBJ1-4; D gene uncertain. Source material: blood. The sequence came from a man older than 75 in good health. The DNA for the CDR3 is TGCGCCAGCAGCCAAGATCTCAGGAGTGAAAAACTGTTTTTT. Translation gives CASSQDLRSEKLFF.